The 29 T cell receptor beta chains below were found in one sample sequenced in a study of T cells in Graves' hyperthyroidism and ophthalmopathy. RNA transcripts were the template for amplifying TCR beta CDR3 regions. HTBI primers were employed in a first-round RT-PCR of the TCR CDR3. MiXCR, run by TCRdb on the multiplex PCR reads, gives a single entry per CDR3 protein. The data contain around 700,000 distinct CDR3 sequences, roughly a sixth of them seen just once; the ten biggest clones take up roughly a sixth. Sequencing was carried out using blood. The receptors shown here come from a woman between 50 and 59 years old with Graves' hyperthyroidism that later progressed to Graves' ophthalmopathy.

The table lists this clonotype with a few counts. V is TRBV13 and J is TRBJ2-7; TRBD1 is a possible D gene (5 bases). V lost 5 bases, J lost 2 bases, and 19 bases lay in between. CDR1 is PRHDT, CDR2 FYEKMQ, per germline (reference sequence). CDR3 length equals 16 residues. The DNA for the CDR3 is TGTGCCAGCAGCGGAAAGGGGCGAATCGTTACCTACGAGCAGTACTTC. Encoded protein: CASSGKGRIVTYEQYF.

The rearrangement links TRBV4-1 to TRBJ2-7; 9 nucleotides line up with TRBD1. V lost 5 bases, J lost 2 bases, and 1 base stayed unmatched. Germline V gene lookup returns CDR1 MGHRA and CDR2 YSYEKL. This CDR3 spans 13 amino acids. The CDR3 region has the DNA TGCGCCAGCAGCGGACAGGGGCCCTACGAGCAGTACTTC. Translation gives CASSGQGPYEQYF.

This clonotype was observed many times. The chain uses TRBV5-1 and TRBJ2-3; no definite D call. This CDR3 has 14 residues. Germline loops: CDR1 SGHRS, CDR2 YFSETQ. Between the trimmed V and J ends, which lost 4 bases and 1 base, there was a span of 10 bases. CDR3 coding DNA: TGCGCCAGCAGCCTCCCAGGCGGCACAGATACGCAGTATTTT. Translated: CASSLPGGTDTQYF.

This clonotype showed up just a few times. This chain links TRBV7-8 with TRBJ1-6; maybe TRBD1 (5 bases). The CDR3 is 16 residues long. Per the germline V gene, CDR1 is SGHVS and CDR2 is FQNEAQ. Trimming took off 5 bases at V and 3 bases at J, with 14 bases between the two ends. The CDR3 nucleotides are TGTGCCAGCAGCCCCGAGGGACCTCTCTATAATTCACCCCTCCACTTT. Translation gives CASSPEGPLYNSPLHF.

The chain uses TRBV5-1 and TRBJ2-5, with D unresolved. V was shortened by 0 bases and J by 1 base, with 7 bases between the two germline ends. This CDR3 is 14 amino acids long. Germline CDR1 is SGHRS and CDR2 is YFSETQ. The CDR3: CASSLVPGQETQYF. The DNA of the CDR3 is TGCGCCAGCAGCTTGGTTCCGGGCCAAGAGACCCAGTACTTC.

The chain links TRBV20-1 to TRBJ2-4; 11 bases match TRBD2. Germline CDR1 and CDR2: DFQATT and SNEGSKA (reference sequence). This CDR3 has 15 residues. Trimming cost V 5 bases and J 8 bases; bases outside gene matches: 11. The CDR3 protein is CSARLAGILSHIQYF. In DNA, the CDR3 is TGCAGTGCTCGACTAGCGGGGATCCTTTCCCACATTCAGTACTTC.

In the case of this clonotype: This sequence may be a read error, since a much larger clone differs from it by one base. V usage is TRBV2 and J usage is TRBJ1-1, with 10 bases fitting TRBD1. The germline gives CDR1 SNHLY, CDR2 FYNNEI. This CDR3 has 14 residues. CDR3 sequence (DNA): TGTGCCAGCACCGGGACAGGGGTTCACACTGCAGCTTTCTTT. Translating gives CASTGTGVHTAAFF.

This clonotype was counted only a few times. The genes are TRBV7-9 and TRBJ2-7, with no clear D. V shed 4 bases and J shed 9 bases, with 19 bases lying between them. CDR3 length: 14 residues. CDR1 is SEHNR and CDR2 is FQNEAQ in the germline V gene (reference sequence). The CDR3 protein is CASSSDLSWVRQYF. For the CDR3, the DNA is TGTGCCAGCAGCTCCGACCTGAGTTGGGTTCGGCAGTACTTC.

This clonotype occurred many times. The chain carries TRBV6-6 and TRBJ2-5; D gene uncertain. This CDR3 is built from 14 residues. Trimming removed 0 bases from V and 2 bases from J, with 7 bases in between. The germline gives CDR1 MNHNY, CDR2 SVGAGI (reference sequence). DNA of the CDR3: TGTGCCAGCAGTTACTCGAGGACGCAAGAGACCCAGTACTTC. Its protein is CASSYSRTQETQYF.

The chain couples TRBV6-1 to TRBJ1-2; D is unresolved. Germline CDR1 and CDR2: MNHNS and SASEGT. V lost 6 bases, J lost 0 bases, and 17 bases lay in between. There are 16 residues in the CDR3. The CDR3 region has the DNA TGTGCCAGCAGAACGGTGGGATCCCCTACTAACTATGGCTACACCTTC. Its translation is CASRTVGSPTNYGYTF.

J is TRBJ2-5 and V is TRBV2; maybe TRBD2 (5 bases). V gave up 9 bases and J gave up 5 bases, with 16 bases separating them. The CDR3 covers 13 residues. The germline CDR1 and CDR2 sequences are SNHLY and FYNNEI. The CDR3 sequence: CASSNARAETQYF. In nucleotides, the CDR3 is TGTGCCAGTAGTAATGCGAGGGCGGAGACCCAGTACTTC. Variable domain in full (rest from reference TRBV2 and TRBJ2-5): EPEVTQTPSHQVTQMGQEVILRCVPISNHLYFYWYRQILGQKVEFLVSFYNNEISEKSEIFDDQFSVERPDGSNFTLKIRSTKLEDSAMYFCASSNARAETQYFGPGTRLLVL.

This chain connects TRBV29-1 to TRBJ1-3; a weak D match, TRBD1 (5 bases). Looked up from germline, CDR1 is SQVTM and CDR2 is ANQGSEA. This CDR3 comprises 12 residues. Trimming took off 4 bases at V and 4 bases at J, with 8 bases between the two ends. The chain's CDR3 is CSVAGYGNTIYF. Written as DNA, the CDR3 is TGCAGCGTTGCAGGGTACGGAAACACCATATATTTT. The complete variable domain, with remaining parts taken from reference TRBV29-1 and TRBJ1-3, reads SAVISQKPSRDICQRGTSLTIQCQVDSQVTMMFWYRQQPGQSLTLIATANQGSEATYESGFVIDKFPISRPNLTFSTLTVSNMSPEDSSIYLCSVAGYGNTIYFGEGSWLTVV.

Ten or more counts support this clonotype. V and J are TRBV6-5 and TRBJ2-5; 8 bases are a match to TRBD1. Germline CDR1 MNHEY, CDR2 SVGAGI. The CDR3 runs to 17 residues. V was clipped by 0 bases and J by 3 bases; unmatched bases: 9. The CDR3 here is CASSYSNQGATKETQYF. CDR3 nucleotide sequence: TGTGCCAGCAGTTACTCGAATCAGGGGGCCACCAAAGAGACCCAGTACTTC.

The genes are TRBV2 and TRBJ2-1; TRBD1 matches 7 bases. The CDR3 extends over 13 amino acids. CDR1 is SNHLY and CDR2 is FYNNEI in the germline V gene. V gave up 4 bases and J gave up 14 bases; unmatched junction bases: 11. The chain's CDR3 is CASSAEGALTEFF. The CDR3 DNA reads as TGTGCCAGCAGTGCCGAGGGGGCCCTAACGGAGTTCTTC.

This clonotype was seen repeatedly, ten times or more. The V gene is TRBV20-1, the J gene TRBJ2-5; tentatively, D is TRBD1 or TRBD2 (5 bases each). This CDR3 has 13 amino acids. CDR1 and CDR2 (germline): DFQATT, SNEGSKA (reference sequence). V lost 6 bases and J 4 bases, leaving 15 bases between the germline ends. The CDR3 nucleotides are TGCAGTGCCGAACCAGGGACCAGAGAGACCCAGTACTTC. Protein sequence: CSAEPGTRETQYF.

This clonotype was seen ten or more times. The chain has TRBV29-1 and TRBJ1-1; possibly TRBD1 for D (6 bases). V was cut by 1 base and J by 1 base, with 16 bases left in between. Germline values: CDR1 SQVTM, CDR2 ANQGSEA. The CDR3 has 16 residues. The CDR3 nucleotides read TGCAGCGTTGAAGGCTCCACGGGACACGCGAACACTGAAGCTTTCTTT. It translates to CSVEGSTGHANTEAFF.

The genes are TRBV3-1 and TRBJ2-1; D is uncertain. Trimming pared 0 bases from V and 0 bases from J, leaving 21 bases between. The CDR3 is 20 residues long. Looked up from germline, CDR1 is LGHDT and CDR2 is YNNKEL (reference sequence). CDR3 amino acids: CASSQDRRLTERPSYNEQFF. CDR3 nucleotide sequence: TGTGCCAGCAGCCAAGATCGTCGTTTGACGGAGAGACCCTCCTACAATGAGCAGTTCTTC.

The chain couples TRBV2 to TRBJ2-6; D remains ambiguous. Trimming took 8 bases from V and 0 from J, leaving 11 bases between them. Germline V gives CDR1 SNHLY, CDR2 FYNNEI. The CDR3 is made up of 15 amino acids. The CDR3 is CASLGTDSGANVLTF. The DNA for the CDR3 is TGTGCCAGCCTGGGAACTGACTCTGGGGCCAACGTCCTGACTTTC.

There are a few counts of this clonotype. The rearrangement uses TRBV5-4 and TRBJ2-7, with 7 bases identical to TRBD1. J gave up 5 bases and V 2 bases, and 7 bases lay outside the gene matches. The CDR3 has 14 amino acids. CDR1 and CDR2 from the germline V gene are SGHNT and YYREEE (reference sequence). The CDR3 DNA reads as TGTGCCAGCAGCTTCTATTACAGGGGCGACGAGCAGTACTTC. Translating it yields CASSFYYRGDEQYF.

The rearrangement joins TRBV30 to TRBJ1-1; D not resolved. The CDR3 runs 13 residues. The germline V gene has CDR1 GTSNPN and CDR2 SVGIG (reference sequence). With 5 bases removed from V and 4 bases from J, the gap between germline ends came to 14 bases. In DNA, the CDR3 is TGTGCCTGGTGTCGGTCCGGGGTCACTGAAGCTTTCTTT. It translates to CAWCRSGVTEAFF.

This clonotype was picked up a small number of times. The gene calls are TRBV7-3 and TRBJ2-1; possible D gene TRBD2, 5 bases. Germline lookup yields CDR1 SGHTA and CDR2 FQGTGA. The V end was cut by 5 bases, the J end by 0 bases, with 11 bases between. The CDR3 covers 15 residues. The DNA for the CDR3 is TGTGCCAGCAGCCGCCTGGGGAGCTCCTACAATGAGCAGTTCTTC. Translating it yields CASSRLGSSYNEQFF.

The CDR3 DNA sequence: TGCAGTGCTAGAGATGATCGAGGGGCTCAGCCCCAGCATTTT. Translated: CSARDDRGAQPQHF. This chain joins TRBV20-1 and TRBJ1-5; D is possibly TRBD1 (5 bases). Germline assignment: CDR1 DFQATT and CDR2 SNEGSKA (reference sequence). This CDR3 region has 14 residues. Trimming took off 0 bases at V and 6 bases at J, with 12 bases between the two ends.

This clonotype was detected a few times. The CDR3 region has the DNA TGTGCCAGCAGACGCCCCGGGACAGATACGCAGTATTTT. Amino acid sequence: CASRRPGTDTQYF. The rearrangement uses TRBV7-2 and TRBJ2-3, with D unclear. Germline V gene sequence: CDR1 SGHTA, CDR2 FQGNSA. This CDR3 comprises 13 residues. Trimming pared 6 bases from V and 3 bases from J, leaving 10 bases between.

This clonotype was counted ten times or more. V and J are TRBV24-1 and TRBJ2-6; TRBD1 agrees at 9 bases. V lost 4 bases and J lost 0; bases outside the gene matches: 9. Germline V lookup: CDR1 KGHDR, CDR2 SFDVKD. CDR3 length equals 19 residues. This chain's CDR3 is CATSESTGGGISGANVLTF. DNA for the CDR3: TGTGCCACCAGTGAATCGACAGGGGGGGGAATCTCTGGGGCCAACGTCCTGACTTTC.

The table lists this clonotype with a few counts. This chain joins TRBV10-3 and TRBJ1-2; maybe TRBD1 (5 bases). V was pared by 0 bases and J by 9 bases, with 11 bases between. This CDR3 has 13 amino acids. Germline values: CDR1 ENHRY, CDR2 SYGVKD. The CDR3 sequence is CAISESPRASYTF. In nucleotides, the CDR3 is TGTGCCATCAGTGAGTCCCCCAGGGCCAGCTACACCTTC.

This clonotype was detected ten times or more. The chain combines TRBV3-1 with TRBJ1-1; possible D gene TRBD1, 5 bases. Germline CDR1 LGHDT, CDR2 YNNKEL (reference sequence). Trimming took 0 bases from V and 1 from J, leaving 12 bases between them. The CDR3 is 16 amino acids. The CDR3 protein is CASSQDRGEGNTEAFF. CDR3 DNA sequence: TGTGCCAGCAGCCAAGATAGGGGTGAGGGGAACACTGAAGCTTTCTTT. Combining the CDR3 with reference TRBV3-1 and TRBJ1-1 gives the whole variable domain DTAVSQTPKYLVTQMGNDKSIKCEQNLGHDTMYWYKQDSKKFLKIMFSYNNKELIINETVPNRFSPKSPDKAHLNLHINSLELGDSAVYFCASSQDRGEGNTEAFFGQGTRLTVV.

This sequence joins TRBV18 and TRBJ2-6; 8 bases are a match to TRBD2. The CDR3 sequence is 16 residues long. The germline CDR1 and CDR2 sequences are KGHSH and LQKENI. Trimming at V came to 6 bases and at J to 1 base, leaving 5 bases not matched to a gene. This CDR3 is CASSPTGGSGANVLTF. The CDR3 DNA reads as TGTGCCAGCTCGCCAACGGGAGGGTCTGGGGCCAACGTCCTGACTTTC.

This clonotype was detected many times. V is TRBV20-1 and J is TRBJ2-7; maybe TRBD1 (5 bases). The CDR3 has 14 amino acids. The germline gives CDR1 DFQATT, CDR2 SNEGSKA (reference sequence). V was pared by 4 bases and J by 2 bases, with 15 bases between. The CDR3 DNA is TGCAGTGCTAACCGACAGCGTGAACCCTACGAGCAGTACTTC. This translates into CSANRQREPYEQYF.

This clonotype was observed a handful of times. The V gene is TRBV5-8, the J gene TRBJ2-1; D is perhaps TRBD1 (6 bases). The CDR3 covers 18 residues. The ends were cut back, 0 bases at V and 0 bases at J, with 16 bases in the middle. Germline V CDR1 and CDR2: SGHTS, YDEGEE. The CDR3 DNA follows: TGTGCCAGCAGCTTGGGGGGACACTTCACCAACTCCTACAATGAGCAGTTCTTC. Protein product: CASSLGGHFTNSYNEQFF. Full variable domain (outside the CDR3, taken from reference TRBV5-8 and TRBJ2-1): EAGVTQSPTHLIKTRGQQATLRCSPISGHTSVYWYQQALGLGLQFLLWYDEGEERNRGNFPPRFSGRQFPNYSSELNVNALELEDSALYLCASSLGGHFTNSYNEQFFGPGTRLTVL.